The 26 T cell receptor beta chains presented below share a single source sample, sequenced in a study of CD8+CD57+ T cells in acquired aplastic anemia (dated by TCRdb to between 2018 and 2020). Sequencer: Illumina HiSeq 2000. Profiling of TCR beta VDJ combinations and CDR3 sequences used genomic DNA as the template. TCRdb ran its own pipeline on the public reads, namely fastp trimming at Q25 and MiXCR clone calling, and kept in-frame beta chains. Every entry covers one CDR3 protein and lists the most common genes and DNA from its rows. The sample data list fewer than 250,000 distinct CDR3 sequences, and 47% of these were observed just once. Of the sample, 6.5% to 10% falls within the top ten clones. The patients picked for sequencing were ones in whom flow cytometry had shown an expansion of CD8+CD57+ cells. The sample taken for sequencing was sorted CD4+, CD8+, or CD8+CD57+ T cells (not recorded which) from PBMCs. The receptors derive from a human donor with aplastic anemia.

The CDR3 loop reads CSQRSGQGGTEAFF. The DNA of the CDR3 is TGCAGCCAAAGGTCGGGACAGGGCGGCACTGAAGCTTTCTTT. The genes are TRBV29-1 and TRBJ1-1; 9 positions agree with TRBD1. CDR1 and CDR2 (germline): SQVTM, ANQGSEA. V shed 8 bases and J 4 bases; nucleotides not matched to a gene: 11. CDR3 length equals 14 residues.

This chain links TRBV10-3 with TRBJ1-2; 7 nucleotides align to TRBD1. This CDR3 contains 14 residues. Per the germline V gene, CDR1 is ENHRY and CDR2 is SYGVKD. V lost 4 bases, J lost 7 bases, and 9 bases stayed unmatched. CDR3 sequence reads: CAISVYRGMRGYTF. In DNA, the CDR3 is TGTGCCATCAGTGTTTACAGGGGAATGCGTGGCTACACCTTC.

As for this clonotype: This may come from a read error, since a much larger clone is one base off. The rearrangement links TRBV9 to TRBJ2-7; 11 nucleotides line up with TRBD1. CDR3 length: 15 amino acids. Germline CDR1 is SGDLS and CDR2 is YYNGEE. The ends lost 5 bases at V and 4 bases at J; junction bases unmatched: 8. DNA for the CDR3: TGTGCCAGCAGTCCCCCCGGGACAGGGGGTTACGAGCAGTACTTC. This translates into CASSPPGTGGYEQYF.

The chain recombines TRBV7-9 with TRBJ2-1; 12 bases are shared with TRBD1. The CDR3 has 14 amino acids. With 4 bases clipped from V and 8 bases from J, the junction kept 3 bases outside the gene matches. Germline CDR1 reads SEHNR; CDR2 reads FQNEAQ (reference sequence). This chain's CDR3 is CASSSGQGADEQFF. CDR3 in DNA: TGTGCCAGCAGCTCGGGACAGGGGGCCGATGAGCAGTTCTTC.

In regard to this clonotype: Its ends do not fully match the called genes, so a read error is possible. The gene calls are TRBV7-2 and TRBJ2-7; a weak D match, TRBD1 (7 bases). The CDR3 is made up of 14 amino acids. CDR1 is SGHTA, CDR2 FQGNSA, per germline. CDR3 sequence: CASSSRQGPGERYF. CDR3 bases: TGTGCCAGCAGCTCTCGACAGGGCCCGGGAGAGCGGTACTTC. Combining the CDR3 with reference TRBV7-2 and TRBJ2-7 gives the whole variable domain GAGVSQSPSNKVTEKGKDVELRCDPISGHTALYWYRQSLGQGLEFLIYFQGNSAPDKSGLPSDRFSAERTGGSVSTLTIQRTQQEDSAVYLCASSSRQGPGERYFGPGTRLTVT.

Note on this clonotype: Being one base from a much bigger clone, this may be a read error. The J gene is TRBJ2-7, the V gene TRBV10-1; 9 bases match TRBD1. Germline CDR1 WNHNN, CDR2 SYGVQD (reference sequence). The CDR3 is made up of 14 amino acids. The chain's CDR3 is CASSEGQGSYEQHF. CDR3 in DNA: TGCGCCAGCAGCGAAGGACAGGGGAGCTACGAGCAGCACTTC.

This chain links TRBV7-3 with TRBJ2-7; 7 nucleotides match TRBD1. CDR1 and CDR2 from the germline V gene are SGHTA and FQGTGA. J gave up 7 bases and V 1 base, and 7 bases lay outside the gene matches. This CDR3 has 14 residues. The CDR3 DNA sequence: TGTGCCAGCAGCTTAAAGACAGGGTTCGGGGAGCAGTACTTC. It codes for CASSLKTGFGEQYF. Complete variable domain (other parts from reference TRBV7-3 and TRBJ2-7): GAGVSQTPSNKVTEKGKYVELRCDPISGHTALYWYRQSLGQGPEFLIYFQGTGAADDSGLPNDRFFAVRPEGSVSTLKIQRTERGDSAVYLCASSLKTGFGEQYFGPGTRLTVT.

This rearrangement joins TRBV28 to TRBJ2-5; 12 nucleotides match TRBD2. The germline V gene encodes CDR1 MDHEN and CDR2 SYDVKM. The V gene end was trimmed by 4 bases and the J gene end by 3 bases; junction bases not matched to a gene: 15. The length of the CDR3 is 19 residues. The CDR3 DNA sequence: TGTGCCAGCAGTTCTCGGCTAGCGGGAGGGTTTACACAGAAAGAGACCCAGTACTTC. This encodes CASSSRLAGGFTQKETQYF.

This chain links TRBV2 with TRBJ2-3, with 9 positions matching TRBD1. Germline V gene sequence: CDR1 SNHLY, CDR2 FYNNEI. CDR3 length: 14 amino acids. The J segment lost 4 bases and the V segment lost 6 bases, leaving 5 bases of the junction unmatched. The CDR3 DNA reads TGTGCCAGCAGCCCGAGGACAGGGGCAGATACGCAGTATTTT. Its translation is CASSPRTGADTQYF.

This clonotype was seen at least ten times. The CDR3: CASSLVNGRHHEQYF. The CDR3 nucleotides are TGTGCCAGCAGCTTGGTGAACGGGAGACACCACGAGCAGTACTTC. The chain combines TRBV5-6 with TRBJ2-7, with a weak D call TRBD2 (6 bases). This CDR3 is 15 amino acids long. CDR1 is SGHDT, CDR2 YYEEEE, per germline. The V and J ends lost 0 bases and 5 bases respectively, with 15 bases between them.

This clonotype came up many times. V and J are TRBV2 and TRBJ2-7, with 9 nucleotides matching TRBD1. This CDR3 spans 15 amino acids. Germline V gene data show CDR1 as SNHLY and CDR2 as FYNNEI. V shed 3 bases, J shed 4 bases, and the junction held 7 bases outside the gene matches. This CDR3 is CASSEIGTGLYEQYF. Here the CDR3 DNA reads TGTGCCAGCAGTGAGATAGGGACAGGGTTATACGAGCAGTACTTC. The full variable domain, its missing parts supplied by reference TRBV2 and TRBJ2-7, is EPEVTQTPSHQVTQMGQEVILRCVPISNHLYFYWYRQILGQKVEFLVSFYNNEISEKSEIFDDQFSVERPDGSNFTLKIRSTKLEDSAMYFCASSEIGTGLYEQYFGPGTRLTVT.

This clonotype was counted ten times or more. The chain carries TRBV20-1 and TRBJ1-2, with 9 bases identical to TRBD1. The V gene end was trimmed by 0 bases and the J gene end by 7 bases; junction bases not matched to a gene: 9. The germline V gene encodes CDR1 DFQATT and CDR2 SNEGSKA (reference sequence). CDR3 length equals 15 residues. CDR3 amino acids: CSARDTDRGLGGYTF. CDR3 DNA: TGCAGTGCTAGAGACACGGACAGGGGATTGGGTGGCTACACCTTC.

The chain uses TRBV2 and TRBJ1-2, with D hard to call. Germline V gene lookup returns CDR1 SNHLY and CDR2 FYNNEI. The CDR3 runs to 13 residues. The ends were cut back, 7 bases at V and 0 bases at J, with 9 bases in the middle. The CDR3 protein is CASNGQSNYGYTF. Here the CDR3 DNA reads TGTGCCAGCAACGGGCAGTCTAACTATGGCTACACCTTC.

CDR3 residues: CSASNLAGGEQYF. As DNA, the CDR3 is TGCAGTGCTAGTAACCTAGCGGGAGGCGAGCAGTACTTC. The chain links TRBV20-1 to TRBJ2-7, with TRBD2 matching over 11 bases. With 3 bases clipped from V and 6 bases from J, the junction kept 4 bases outside the gene matches. CDR1 and CDR2 from the germline V gene are DFQATT and SNEGSKA (reference sequence). The CDR3 runs 13 residues.

The chain links TRBV6-6 to TRBJ2-1; 8 bases fit TRBD2. In germline, CDR1 is MNHNY, CDR2 SVGAGI (reference sequence). This CDR3 has 15 residues. J gave up 7 bases and V 5 bases, and 10 bases lay outside the gene matches. Written as DNA, the CDR3 is TGTGCCAGCAGTCCGCCAAGCGGGAGATATAATGAGCAGTTCTTC. Its translation: CASSPPSGRYNEQFF.

The J gene is TRBJ2-6, the V gene TRBV6-5, with TRBD1 as a possible D gene (7 bases). CDR3 size: 18 residues. With 6 bases removed from V and 2 bases from J, the gap between germline ends came to 20 bases. In germline, CDR1 is MNHEY, CDR2 SVGAGI. The CDR3 nucleotides read TGTGCCAGCAGGCGAAGACAGGGACTTGCTGCTGGGGCCAACGTCCTGACTTTC. Encoded protein: CASRRRQGLAAGANVLTF.

At least ten counts were recorded for this clonotype. The rearrangement uses TRBV10-1 and TRBJ1-3; no definite D call. The CDR3 extends over 13 amino acids. V was clipped by 2 bases and J by 9 bases, with 11 bases between them. Germline CDR1 and CDR2: WNHNN and SYGVQD (reference sequence). The CDR3 is CASSETETGTIYF. The CDR3 nucleotides are TGCGCCAGCAGTGAGACAGAAACCGGCACCATATATTTT.

The chain is built from TRBV24-1 and TRBJ2-7; 8 bases line up with TRBD1. CDR3 size: 15 residues. Germline V gene data show CDR1 as KGHDR and CDR2 as SFDVKD. After removal of 2 bases from V and 7 bases from J, the junction contained 9 bases not matched to a gene. The CDR3 bases are TGTGCCACCAGTGATTCGGGACAGGACACCGGGGAGCAGTACTTC. Protein sequence: CATSDSGQDTGEQYF.

V and J are TRBV7-2 and TRBJ2-7; tentatively, D is TRBD1 (6 bases). The CDR3 extends over 10 amino acids. From germline, CDR1 is SGHTA and CDR2 FQGNSA. The CDR3 here is CAQGTYEQYF. The DNA for the CDR3 is TGTGCTCAGGGGACCTACGAGCAGTACTTC.

The chain joins TRBV14 to TRBJ1-2; D is perhaps TRBD1 (5 bases). Germline V gene sequence: CDR1 SGHDN, CDR2 FVKESK. V dropped 4 bases and J dropped 8 bases, with 17 bases sitting between them. This CDR3 has 14 amino acids. The CDR3 region is CASSLIAGGDGYTF. The CDR3 DNA sequence: TGTGCCAGCAGCCTAATAGCGGGGGGGGACGGCTACACCTTC.

Notes on this clonotype: Being one base from a much bigger clone, this may be a read error. Here the CDR3 omits its conserved ending phenylalanine or tryptophan, so a read error is the likely source. V usage is TRBV10-3 and J usage is TRBJ2-1; 9 nucleotides align to TRBD2. This CDR3 has 16 amino acids. Germline-derived CDR1 and CDR2 are ENHRY and SYGVKD. Trimming took 10 bases from V and 10 from J; bases not matched to a gene: 20. The CDR3 is CASTGIGRGGEVEQFL. DNA for the CDR3: TGTGCCAGCACCGGAATCGGTCGCGGGGGGGAAGTAGAGCAGTTCCTC.

This sequence joins TRBV10-3 and TRBJ2-5; D is perhaps TRBD1 or TRBD2 (7 bases each). Trimming cost V 8 bases and J 4 bases, with 14 bases left between them. CDR1 and CDR2 from the germline V gene are ENHRY and SYGVKD. The CDR3 sequence is 13 residues long. CDR3 region: CAIQGGRGETQYF. The CDR3 DNA is TGTGCCATCCAGGGGGGGCGGGGAGAGACCCAGTACTTC.

The chain is built from TRBV18 and TRBJ1-1; 7 bases align to TRBD1. Germline-derived CDR1 and CDR2 are KGHSH and LQKENI. The CDR3 consists of 14 residues. The V and J ends lost 7 bases and 3 bases, in that order; junction bases with no gene match: 8. For the CDR3, the DNA is TGTGCCAGCTACATCCGGGACAGTGACACTGAAGCTTTCTTT. As protein: CASYIRDSDTEAFF.

The table lists this clonotype with many counts. This chain connects TRBV9 to TRBJ2-1, with 8 bases that match TRBD2. V was pared by 3 bases and J by 0 bases, with 2 bases of the junction left unmatched. The length of the CDR3 is 15 residues. Looked up from germline, CDR1 is SGDLS and CDR2 is YYNGEE. The CDR3 reads CASSGSGSSYNEQFF. Here the CDR3 DNA reads TGTGCCAGCAGCGGAAGCGGGAGCTCCTACAATGAGCAGTTCTTC.

Ten or more counts support this clonotype. V usage is TRBV4-3 and J usage is TRBJ2-7; possible D gene TRBD2, 5 bases. V shed 1 base and J shed 6 bases, with 16 bases lying between them. Germline V gives CDR1 LGHNA, CDR2 YSLEER. The CDR3 consists of 15 residues. The CDR3 sequence: CASSQGATSAGEQYF. The CDR3 nucleotides are TGCGCCAGCAGCCAAGGAGCTACTAGTGCGGGCGAGCAGTACTTC.

This clonotype was recorded at least ten times. V usage is TRBV9 and J usage is TRBJ2-6; D gene ambiguous. V lost 6 bases and J lost 4, with 14 bases in between. The germline V gene has CDR1 SGDLS and CDR2 YYNGEE. This CDR3 contains 15 residues. The CDR3 here is CASMTRTAGANVLTF. The CDR3 region has the DNA TGTGCCAGCATGACAAGAACGGCGGGGGCCAACGTCCTGACTTTC.